These 29 T cell receptor beta chains were sequenced from one sample in a study of T-cell memory formation after mild COVID-19. TCRdb reprocessed the 5' RACE reads with MiXCR, giving one entry per CDR3 protein. This sample carries 200,000 or so distinct CDR3 sequences, around 8.8% of them seen once, and the ten largest clones take 3.5% to 4%. Sample: PBMCs or a T cell subset sorted from them (not recorded which). These receptors were obtained from a man younger than 30 who had mild COVID-19 (a few samples of this study predate the infection). Cell type and time point are not known.

This clonotype was counted a few times. This chain joins TRBV5-1 and TRBJ2-1, with TRBD1 identical over 9 bases. J was trimmed by 4 bases and V by 4 bases; bases with no gene match: 15. This CDR3 has 18 residues. Germline values: CDR1 SGHRS, CDR2 YFSETQ. CDR3 sequence: CASSREQGAARGYNEQFF. CDR3 nucleotides: TGCGCCAGCAGCCGTGAACAGGGGGCCGCGAGAGGATACAATGAGCAGTTCTTC. The full variable domain, with the rest looked up from reference TRBV5-1 and TRBJ2-1, is KAGVTQTPRYLIKTRGQQVTLSCSPISGHRSVSWYQQTPGQGLQFLFEYFSETQRNKGNFPGRFSGRQFSNSRSEMNVSTLELGDSALYLCASSREQGAARGYNEQFFGPGTRLTVL.

The chain links TRBV12-3 or TRBV12-4 to TRBJ1-4, with TRBD1 matching 8 bases. With V trimmed by 6 bases and J by 11 bases, 11 bases remained unmatched. CDR3 size: 14 residues. This CDR3 is CASSEGQAPGKLFF. The CDR3 nucleotides read TGTGCCAGCAGCGAGGGACAGGCCCCGGGGAAACTGTTTTTT.

This clonotype came up a few times. The CDR3 region has the DNA TGTGCCAGCAGCCTTGACAGGGCGCCCCATCAGCCCCAGCATTTT. Amino acids: CASSLDRAPHQPQHF. This sequence joins TRBV7-2 and TRBJ1-5; 7 bases are shared with TRBD1. Germline CDR1 reads SGHTA; CDR2 reads FQGNSA. The CDR3 is made up of 15 amino acids. Trimming removed 5 bases from V and 5 bases from J; junction bases left unmatched: 9.

The sample holds many counts of this clonotype. The rearrangement links TRBV20-1 to TRBJ2-7, with TRBD1 as a possible D gene (5 bases). Trimming stripped 6 bases from V and 0 bases from J, with 9 bases between. From germline, CDR1 is DFQATT and CDR2 SNEGSKA (reference sequence). This CDR3 has 12 amino acids. The CDR3: CSAPDNSYEQYF. The DNA for the CDR3 is TGCAGTGCACCGGACAACTCCTACGAGCAGTACTTC.

This clonotype was seen repeatedly, ten times or more. The rearrangement uses TRBV4-1 and TRBJ2-1; tentative D call: TRBD2 (6 bases). The CDR3 totals 13 residues. The germline CDR1 and CDR2 sequences are MGHRA and YSYEKL. V lost 0 bases and J lost 14, with 14 bases in between. The CDR3 DNA reads as TGCGCCAGCAGCCAAGATCTTGGCGGGAAAGAGTTCTTC. Protein sequence: CASSQDLGGKEFF.

This clonotype was seen many times. This rearrangement joins TRBV29-1 to TRBJ2-1; D remains unclear. Trimming removed 4 bases from V and 5 bases from J, with 6 bases in between. The CDR3 consists of 11 residues. The germline V gene has CDR1 SQVTM and CDR2 ANQGSEA. CDR3 in DNA: TGCAGCGTTGTGGAGAACAATGAGCAGTTCTTC. As protein: CSVVENNEQFF.

This clonotype was recorded at least ten times. CDR3 DNA sequence: TGCGCCAGCAGCATTGCGATAACCGGGACAGGGGAGGAAAAACTGTTTTTT. This gives the protein CASSIAITGTGEEKLFF. The chain recombines TRBV5-1 with TRBJ1-4, with 10 bases identical to TRBD1. Germline assignment: CDR1 SGHRS and CDR2 YFSETQ. After removal of 4 bases from V and 8 bases from J, the junction contained 14 bases not matched to a gene. CDR3 length: 17 residues.

The table lists this clonotype with a few counts. V is TRBV6-5 and J is TRBJ2-6; D call uncertain. The CDR3 has 18 residues. V lost 1 base to trimming and J lost 0 bases, with 13 bases between them. Germline V lookup: CDR1 MNHEY, CDR2 SVGAGI. CDR3 nucleotide sequence: TGTGCCAGCAGTTACTGGGCCAAGTCCACCTCTGGGGCCAACGTCCTGACTTTC. This sequence encodes CASSYWAKSTSGANVLTF.

This clonotype was seen only a few times. V usage is TRBV29-1 and J usage is TRBJ1-2, with TRBD1 matching 12 bases. Germline CDR1 is SQVTM and CDR2 is ANQGSEA. Germline trimming cut 4 bases from V and 3 bases from J; bases unmatched to any gene: 6. The CDR3 runs to 15 residues. CDR3 sequence reads: CSVVLGDRGHYGYTF. In DNA form, the CDR3 reads TGCAGCGTTGTCCTCGGGGACAGGGGGCACTATGGCTACACCTTC.

This clonotype appeared a few times. The chain uses TRBV11-2 and TRBJ2-5; the D gene is possibly TRBD2 (5 bases). CDR3 length: 14 amino acids. The ends were cut back, 6 bases at V and 7 bases at J, with 18 bases in the middle. Looked up from germline, CDR1 is SGHAT and CDR2 is FQNNGV. The CDR3 coding sequence is TGTGCCAGCAGTCCGCTTGGCCCCGGGATGACCCAGTACTTC. As protein: CASSPLGPGMTQYF.

The rearrangement links TRBV4-3 to TRBJ2-3; the D is unclear. Germline CDR1 and CDR2: LGHNA and YSLEER. V gave up 0 bases and J gave up 4 bases, with 17 bases separating them. The CDR3 has 17 residues. CDR3 sequence reads: CASSQDIPRIEADTQYF. The CDR3 DNA follows: TGCGCCAGCAGCCAAGATATTCCCCGGATTGAGGCAGATACGCAGTATTTT.

V and J are TRBV20-1 and TRBJ2-7; no clear D gene. Between the trimmed V and J ends, which lost 5 bases and 7 bases, there was a span of 12 bases. Germline CDR1 is DFQATT and CDR2 is SNEGSKA (reference sequence). The CDR3 covers 11 residues. CDR3 in amino acids: CSAESGWEQYF. CDR3 DNA: TGCAGTGCTGAGAGTGGCTGGGAGCAGTACTTC.

This clonotype was seen more than once but under ten times. The rearrangement uses TRBV20-1 and TRBJ1-6; D is unclear. The CDR3 is 13 amino acids. V shed 3 bases and J shed 4 bases, with 7 bases lying between them. In germline, CDR1 is DFQATT, CDR2 SNEGSKA (reference sequence). The CDR3 loop is CSASSSYNSPLHF. Here the CDR3 DNA reads TGCAGTGCTAGTTCGAGTTATAATTCACCCCTCCACTTT.

The chain has TRBV28 and TRBJ2-3, with 9 bases that match TRBD2. CDR3 length: 14 amino acids. In germline, CDR1 is MDHEN, CDR2 SYDVKM. With V trimmed by 11 bases and J by 4 bases, 10 bases remained unmatched. The CDR3 loop is CASRRGGLADTQYF. DNA for the CDR3: TGTGCCTCTCGGCGGGGGGGCTTGGCAGATACGCAGTATTTT.

The rearrangement links TRBV29-1 to TRBJ2-2; 11 nucleotides agree with TRBD2. From germline, CDR1 is SQVTM and CDR2 ANQGSEA. The CDR3 length is 15 residues. The V segment lost 7 bases and the J segment 0 bases; nucleotides outside the gene matches: 4. The CDR3 DNA reads TGCAGCGCCATAGCGGGGGGGTCGAACACCGGGGAGCTGTTTTTT. This translates into CSAIAGGSNTGELFF.

The rearrangement uses TRBV10-3 and TRBJ2-7; D unclear. Germline CDR1 reads ENHRY; CDR2 reads SYGVKD. Trimming left V 2 bases short and J 4 bases short, with 9 bases between. This CDR3 is 13 amino acids long. This CDR3 reads CAISEVSSYEQYF. In DNA form, the CDR3 reads TGTGCCATCAGTGAGGTCAGTTCTTACGAGCAGTACTTC.

This clonotype turned up a few times. V gene TRBV29-1 combines with J gene TRBJ1-5, with D possibly matching TRBD1 (6 bases). The germline V and J ends were trimmed by 7 bases and 5 bases, with 15 bases remaining between them. The CDR3 extends over 13 amino acids. Germline assignment: CDR1 SQVTM and CDR2 ANQGSEA. In DNA form, the CDR3 reads TGCAGCGCGATACAGGGTGGAGATCAGCCCCAGCATTTT. Translated, it gives CSAIQGGDQPQHF.

In this sample, this clonotype turned up a few times. The chain recombines TRBV6-1 with TRBJ2-3; the D is unclear. Deletions cut 6 bases from V and 4 bases from J, with 14 bases between. CDR1 is MNHNS and CDR2 is SASEGT in the germline V gene. The CDR3 extends over 14 amino acids. The CDR3, as DNA: TGTGCCAGCAGACCTTCCCTAGGGCCAGATACGCAGTATTTT. Translated: CASRPSLGPDTQYF.

V gene TRBV28 combines with J gene TRBJ2-1, with TRBD2 identical over 12 bases. This CDR3 spans 15 amino acids. J was trimmed by 7 bases and V by 3 bases; bases with no gene match: 4. Germline V gives CDR1 MDHEN, CDR2 SYDVKM. CDR3 sequence reads: CASSLLAGGRNEQFF. DNA for the CDR3: TGTGCCAGCAGTTTGCTAGCGGGGGGGCGGAATGAGCAGTTCTTC.

In its sample, this clonotype was seen a few times. The chain employs TRBV3-1 and TRBJ2-6; D remains ambiguous. CDR3 length: 14 residues. Germline V gene data show CDR1 as LGHDT and CDR2 as YNNKEL (reference sequence). V was trimmed by 6 bases and J by 0 bases, leaving 6 bases between them. Written as DNA, the CDR3 is TGTGCCAGCAGTCAGACCTCTGGGGCCAACGTCCTGACTTTC. Amino acid sequence: CASSQTSGANVLTF.

The V gene is TRBV2, the J gene TRBJ1-1; 7 bases map to TRBD1. The CDR3 sequence is 13 residues long. Per germline, CDR1 SNHLY and CDR2 FYNNEI. V dropped 6 bases and J dropped 0; count of bases not matched to a gene: 1. This chain's CDR3 is CASRGTVNTEAFF. DNA of the CDR3: TGTGCCAGCAGGGGGACAGTGAACACTGAAGCTTTCTTT.

The chain carries TRBV5-1 and TRBJ2-3; 8 bases agree with TRBD2. Trimming cost V 1 base and J 4 bases; bases outside gene matches: 8. There are 16 residues in the CDR3. Germline V gene data show CDR1 as SGHRS and CDR2 as YFSETQ. The CDR3, as DNA: TGCGCCAGCAGCTTGACGACTAGCGAGAGTGCAGATACGCAGTATTTT. Its protein product is CASSLTTSESADTQYF.

The chain employs TRBV20-1 and TRBJ2-1; 9 bases match TRBD2. CDR3 length equals 15 residues. Germline CDR1 DFQATT, CDR2 SNEGSKA (reference sequence). J was trimmed by 8 bases and V by 0 bases; bases with no gene match: 8. CDR3 region: CSARDRRGGLDEQFF. The CDR3 nucleotides are TGCAGTGCTAGAGATAGGCGGGGGGGCCTGGATGAGCAGTTCTTC.

This clonotype has ten or more counts. The V call is TRBV7-2, the J call TRBJ2-3, with a tentative D call TRBD1 (6 bases). In germline, CDR1 is SGHTA, CDR2 FQGNSA. The V end was cut by 3 bases, the J end by 4 bases, with 11 bases between. CDR3 size: 14 residues. The CDR3 nucleotides are TGTGCCAGCAGCTTCCAGGGGAGTTCAGATACGCAGTATTTT. It codes for CASSFQGSSDTQYF.

This clonotype has more than one count but fewer than ten. The chain carries TRBV20-1 and TRBJ2-7; D unresolved. V was pared by 0 bases and J by 2 bases, with 8 bases between. There are 13 residues in the CDR3. Germline CDR1 DFQATT, CDR2 SNEGSKA (reference sequence). CDR3 region: CSARDPPTYEQYV. CDR3 nucleotides: TGCAGTGCTAGAGATCCCCCTACCTACGAGCAGTACGTC.

The chain employs TRBV9 and TRBJ2-3; D not certain. CDR1 and CDR2 from the germline V gene are SGDLS and YYNGEE. The CDR3 covers 15 residues. V was trimmed by 4 bases and J by 4 bases, leaving 16 bases between them. The CDR3 spells CASSSTGSQPDTQYF. The DNA for the CDR3 is TGTGCCAGCAGCAGCACGGGTTCCCAGCCAGATACGCAGTATTTT. The complete variable domain, with remaining parts taken from reference TRBV9 and TRBJ2-3, reads DSGVTQTPKHLITATGQRVTLRCSPRSGDLSVYWYQQSLDQGLQFLIQYYNGEERAKGNILERFSAQQFPDLHSELNLSSLELGDSALYFCASSSTGSQPDTQYFGPGTRLTVL.

The rearrangement uses TRBV2 and TRBJ2-1, with D possibly called TRBD1 or TRBD2 (6 bases each). Germline V gene sequence: CDR1 SNHLY, CDR2 FYNNEI. Trimming took off 7 bases at V and 6 bases at J, with 10 bases between the two ends. The CDR3 has 12 amino acids. CDR3 sequence: CASTKGGNEQFF. DNA of the CDR3: TGTGCCAGCACGAAGGGGGGCAATGAGCAGTTCTTC.

In this sample, this clonotype turned up many times. The rearrangement uses TRBV20-1 and TRBJ2-1; a weak D match, TRBD2 (5 bases). Looked up from germline, CDR1 is DFQATT and CDR2 is SNEGSKA (reference sequence). The CDR3 totals 14 residues. V was pared by 2 bases and J by 9 bases, with 17 bases between. CDR3 region: CSARTGISSGEQFF. CDR3 sequence (DNA): TGCAGTGCTAGAACCGGGATATCCTCGGGTGAGCAGTTCTTC.

This clonotype has a count of ten or more. The CDR3 nucleotides are TGTGCCACCAGCAGAGTATACAGGGACACTGAAGCTTTCTTT. Protein product: CATSRVYRDTEAFF. The chain couples TRBV15 to TRBJ1-1, with D possibly being TRBD1 (6 bases). With 1 base removed from V and 3 bases from J, the gap between germline ends came to 9 bases. Germline V gene lookup returns CDR1 LNHNV and CDR2 YYDKDF (reference sequence). The CDR3 spans 14 residues.